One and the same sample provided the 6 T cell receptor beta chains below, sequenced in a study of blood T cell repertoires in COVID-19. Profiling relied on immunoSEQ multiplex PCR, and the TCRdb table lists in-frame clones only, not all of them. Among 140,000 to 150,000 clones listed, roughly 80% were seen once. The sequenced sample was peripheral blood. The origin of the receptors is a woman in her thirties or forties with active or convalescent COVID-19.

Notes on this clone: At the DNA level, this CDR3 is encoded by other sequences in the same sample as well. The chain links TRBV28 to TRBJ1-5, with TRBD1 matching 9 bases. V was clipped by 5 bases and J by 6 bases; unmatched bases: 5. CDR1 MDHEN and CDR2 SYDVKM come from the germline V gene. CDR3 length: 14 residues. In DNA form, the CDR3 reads TGTGCCAGCAGTCGAGACAGGGGGGGTCAGCCCCAGCATTTT. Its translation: CASSRDRGGQPQHF.

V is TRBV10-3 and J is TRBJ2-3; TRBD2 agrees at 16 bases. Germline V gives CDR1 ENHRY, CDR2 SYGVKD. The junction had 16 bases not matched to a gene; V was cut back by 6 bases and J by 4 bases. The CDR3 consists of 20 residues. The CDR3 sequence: CAISGEGQGLAGGPADTQYF. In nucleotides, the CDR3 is TGTGCCATCAGCGGGGAGGGACAGGGACTAGCGGGGGGGCCCGCAGATACGCAGTATTTT.

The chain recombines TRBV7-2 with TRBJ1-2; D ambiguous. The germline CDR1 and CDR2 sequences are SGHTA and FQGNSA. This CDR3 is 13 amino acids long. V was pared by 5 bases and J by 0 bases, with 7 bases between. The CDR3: CASSPQANYGYTF. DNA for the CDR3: TGTGCCAGCAGCCCTCAGGCTAACTATGGCTACACCTTC.

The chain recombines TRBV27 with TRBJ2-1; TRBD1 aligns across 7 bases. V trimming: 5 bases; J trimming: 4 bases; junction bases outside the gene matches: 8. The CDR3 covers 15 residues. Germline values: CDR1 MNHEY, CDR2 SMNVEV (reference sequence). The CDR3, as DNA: TGTGCCAGCAGTCCGGCAGGACAGGCGTACAATGAGCAGTTCTTC. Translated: CASSPAGQAYNEQFF.

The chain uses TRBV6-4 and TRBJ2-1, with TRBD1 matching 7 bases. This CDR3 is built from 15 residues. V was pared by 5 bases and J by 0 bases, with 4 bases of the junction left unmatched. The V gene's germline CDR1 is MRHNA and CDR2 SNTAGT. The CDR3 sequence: CASSSGQSSYNEQFF. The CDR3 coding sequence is TGTGCCAGCAGTTCGGGACAGAGCTCCTACAATGAGCAGTTCTTC.

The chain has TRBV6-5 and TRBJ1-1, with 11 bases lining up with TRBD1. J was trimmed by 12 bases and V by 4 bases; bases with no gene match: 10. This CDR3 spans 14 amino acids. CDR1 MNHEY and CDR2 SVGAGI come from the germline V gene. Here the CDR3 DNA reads TGTGCCAGCAGTTCCCGATCCGGGACAGGGGGATCTTTCTTT. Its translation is CASSSRSGTGGSFF.